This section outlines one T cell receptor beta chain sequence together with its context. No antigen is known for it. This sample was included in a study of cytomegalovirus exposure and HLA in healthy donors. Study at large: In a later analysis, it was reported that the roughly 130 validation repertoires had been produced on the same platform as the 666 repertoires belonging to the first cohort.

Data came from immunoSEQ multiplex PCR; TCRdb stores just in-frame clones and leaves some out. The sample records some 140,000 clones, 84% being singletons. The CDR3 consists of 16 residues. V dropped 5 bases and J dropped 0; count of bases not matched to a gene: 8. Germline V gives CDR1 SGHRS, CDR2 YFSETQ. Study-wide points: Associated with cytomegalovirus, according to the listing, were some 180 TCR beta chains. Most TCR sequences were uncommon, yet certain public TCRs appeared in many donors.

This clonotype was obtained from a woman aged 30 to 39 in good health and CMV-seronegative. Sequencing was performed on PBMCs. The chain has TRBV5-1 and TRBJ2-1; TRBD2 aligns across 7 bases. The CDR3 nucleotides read TGCGCCAGCAGTTCACCTAGCGGTTACTCCTACAATGAGCAGTTCTTC. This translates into CASSSPSGYSYNEQFF.